Following are 7 T cell receptor beta chains from one sample sequenced in a study of cytomegalovirus exposure and HLA in healthy donors. PCR involved 60 Vbeta and 13 Jbeta primers. Measured with immunoSEQ multiplex PCR; TCRdb has only the in-frame clones, and not every one. The table lists approximately 75,000 clones, less than 85% of them singletons. What was sequenced was PBMCs. Receptors were obtained from a male donor in good health and CMV-seronegative.

The chain links TRBV6-1 to TRBJ2-1, with 11 bases lining up with TRBD2. The CDR3 runs to 16 residues. J gave up 2 bases and V 3 bases, and 3 bases lay outside the gene matches. CDR1 is MNHNS, CDR2 SASEGT, per germline. CDR3 sequence (DNA): TGTGCCAGCAGTGATCTAGCGGGGGGAACCTACAATGAGCAGTTCTTC. As protein: CASSDLAGGTYNEQFF.

V is TRBV5-4 and J is TRBJ2-7; the D gene is possibly TRBD1 (6 bases). There are 12 residues in the CDR3. The V end was cut by 2 bases, the J end by 3 bases, with 6 bases between. CDR1 and CDR2 from the germline V gene are SGHNT and YYREEE (reference sequence). The CDR3 protein is CASSLGGYEQYF. Written as DNA, the CDR3 is TGTGCCAGCAGCTTAGGGGGCTACGAGCAGTACTTC. Using reference TRBV5-4 and TRBJ2-7 for the parts outside the CDR3, the full variable domain is ETGVTQSPTHLIKTRGQQVTLRCSSQSGHNTVSWYQQALGQGPQFIFQYYREEENGRGNFPPRFSGLQFPNYSSELNVNALELDDSALYLCASSLGGYEQYFGPGTRLTVT.

V gene TRBV11-2 combines with J gene TRBJ2-3; 7 bases fit TRBD2. Trimming cost V 4 bases and J 3 bases; bases outside gene matches: 7. Germline CDR1 and CDR2: SGHAT and FQNNGV. The CDR3 is made up of 15 amino acids. The CDR3 DNA reads TGTGCCAGCAGCTCCCCCCGACTAGCAACAGATACGCAGTATTTT. The encoded protein is CASSSPRLATDTQYF. Filled out from reference TRBV11-2 and TRBJ2-3, the complete variable domain reads EAGVAQSPRYKIIEKRQSVAFWCNPISGHATLYWYQQILGQGPKLLIQFQNNGVVDDSQLPKDRFSAERLKGVDSTLKIQPAKLEDSAVYLCASSSPRLATDTQYFGPGTRLTVL.

The J gene is TRBJ2-1, the V gene TRBV9; 7 nucleotides agree with TRBD2. V shed 0 bases and J 9 bases; nucleotides not matched to a gene: 3. The V gene's germline CDR1 is SGDLS and CDR2 YYNGEE. The CDR3 runs to 13 residues. CDR3 sequence: CASSVVGRGEQFF. CDR3 coding DNA: TGTGCCAGCAGCGTAGTGGGGAGGGGTGAGCAGTTCTTC.

The chain is built from TRBV18 and TRBJ2-7, with D tentatively TRBD1 (6 bases). Germline V gene data show CDR1 as KGHSH and CDR2 as LQKENI. Trimming took 6 bases from V and 2 from J, leaving 14 bases between them. CDR3 length: 14 residues. The CDR3 sequence: CASSETGQTYEQYF. The CDR3 region has the DNA TGTGCCAGCTCCGAAACCGGACAGACCTACGAGCAGTACTTC. Drawing the rest from reference TRBV18 and TRBJ2-7, the complete variable domain is NAGVMQNPRHLVRRRGQEARLRCSPMKGHSHVYWYRQLPEEGLKFMVYLQKENIIDESGMPKERFSAEFPKEGPSILRIQQVVRGDSAAYFCASSETGQTYEQYFGPGTRLTVT.

The chain has TRBV6-5 and TRBJ2-3, with D maybe TRBD1 (6 bases). Germline V gives CDR1 MNHEY, CDR2 SVGAGI. V dropped 7 bases and J dropped 0 bases, with 14 bases sitting between them. The CDR3 has 15 residues. In nucleotides, the CDR3 is TGTGCCAGCAACGACCGGGACAAAAGCACAGATACGCAGTATTTT. This codes for CASNDRDKSTDTQYF.

The rearrangement joins TRBV9 to TRBJ2-3; TRBD2 agrees at 9 bases. This CDR3 is built from 17 residues. The germline CDR1 and CDR2 sequences are SGDLS and YYNGEE. J was trimmed by 3 bases and V by 4 bases; bases with no gene match: 12. The CDR3 DNA sequence: TGTGCCAGCAGCATCCTCCCCGCTAGCGGGGAGACAGATACGCAGTATTTT. This gives the protein CASSILPASGETDTQYF.